This T cell receptor (beta chain) was found in a study of T cell responses to AZD1222 COVID-19 vaccine. Overall study results and limits: Most donors were white British and more were female, and clonal diversity was possibly underestimated.

On this clone itself: Its antigen remains unidentified.

Sequencing was performed with immunoSEQ multiplex PCR; in TCRdb, only in-frame clones are kept and a portion is missing. The sample contains roughly 180,000 clones, roughly 93% of which appear only once. Germline V gene lookup returns CDR1 MDHEN and CDR2 SYDVKM. V was cut by 3 bases and J by 16 bases, with 10 bases left in between. CDR3 size: 11 residues. The input for sequencing was peripheral blood, taken on day 0 of AZD1222 vaccination. V and J are TRBV28 and TRBJ1-6, with D unclear. The sequence derives from an adult in good health. CDR3 sequence reads: CASSLSRQLHF. The CDR3, as DNA: TGTGCCAGCAGTTTGAGCAGACAACTCCACTTT.